The TCR beta chain described here comes from a study of cytomegalovirus exposure and HLA in healthy donors. The assay was immunoSEQ multiplex PCR, and TCRdb's table has in-frame clones only and misses some. The table includes more than 95,000 clones, 88% detected once. This clonotype originated in a man younger than 35 in good health and CMV-seronegative. Specimen: PBMCs.

Here the CDR3 DNA reads TGTGCCAGCAGAGGGACAGGACCACGCCAGCAGTACTTC. Its protein product is CASRGTGPRQQYF. The V call is TRBV28, the J call TRBJ2-7, with 8 bases that match TRBD1. Per germline, CDR1 MDHEN and CDR2 SYDVKM. With 6 bases clipped from V and 8 bases from J, the junction kept 9 bases outside the gene matches. CDR3 length: 13 amino acids.